This entry features one TCR beta chain sequence. This entry is derived from a study of PD-1 blockade in classical Hodgkin lymphoma. Sequencing was performed with immunoSEQ multiplex PCR; in TCRdb, only in-frame clones are kept and a portion is missing. The table shows over 10,000 clones, with about 80% occurring only once. CDR3 length equals 14 residues. Germline values: CDR1 SGHTA, CDR2 FQGNSA. V lost 6 bases to trimming and J lost 7 bases; unmatched junction nucleotides: 5. Each patient experienced a relapse that followed autologous stem cell transplantation, and brentuximab vedotin exposure varied.

The clonotype originates from a human donor with classical Hodgkin lymphoma. The V and J genes are TRBV7-2 and TRBJ2-2; 10 nucleotides match TRBD2. The specimen was peripheral blood mononuclear cells (PBMCs), collected at baseline. The DNA of the CDR3 is TGTGCCAGCAGGACCGGACTAGCGGACGGGGAGCTGTTTTTT. It yields the protein CASRTGLADGELFF.